This T cell receptor beta chain was identified during a study of cytomegalovirus exposure and HLA in healthy donors. Study outcomes and limitations: Per published accounts, TCR beta sequences correctly predicted the HLA-A and HLA-B alleles of most subjects.

This PCR relied on a set of 60 Vbeta primers and 13 Jbeta primers. Method: immunoSEQ multiplex PCR; TCRdb's copy keeps in-frame clones and lacks some. This table holds about 180,000 clones, 65% to 75% found once. Points on this clone: Its antigen is as yet unknown.

Trimming cost V 5 bases and J 4 bases; bases outside gene matches: 7. CDR3 size: 14 residues. Germline V gene data show CDR1 as LNHDA and CDR2 as SQIVND (reference sequence). This sequence originates from a human donor in good health. The chain links TRBV19 to TRBJ1-2, with 7 bases matching TRBD1. Sequenced: PBMCs. The CDR3 sequence: CASSPGQKIYGYTF. The CDR3 DNA reads TGTGCCAGTAGTCCGGGACAGAAGATCTATGGCTACACCTTC. The full variable domain, rest sourced from reference TRBV19 and TRBJ1-2, is DGGITQSPKYLFRKEGQNVTLSCEQNLNHDAMYWYRQDPGQGLRLIYYSQIVNDFQKGDIAEGYSVSREKKESFPLTVTSAQKNPTAFYLCASSPGQKIYGYTFGSGTRLTVV.